This TCR beta chain was observed in a study of T cell responses to AZD1222 COVID-19 vaccine. Study-level findings and limits: Baseline seropositivity characterized only six AZD1222 recipients. After the peak T cell response, and only then, were repertoires sampled. Most donors were white British and more were female, and clonal diversity was possibly underestimated.

The CDR3 contains 10 residues. The germline gives CDR1 LNHDA, CDR2 SQIVND (reference sequence). V dropped 10 bases and J dropped 5 bases, with 8 bases sitting between them. As regards this clone: Its antigen is unknown.

The method was immunoSEQ multiplex PCR; TCRdb's version includes in-frame clones alone and lacks a portion of them. Of about 84,000 clones in the sample, 70% to 90% are singletons; the top ten hold approximately 1.6%. Sample: peripheral blood, taken on day 0 of AZD1222 vaccination. The chain joins TRBV19 to TRBJ1-1; D is unclear. The sequence was obtained from an adult in good health. For the CDR3, the DNA is TGTGCCACCCGAGGGACTGAAGCTTTCTTT. Residues: CATRGTEAFF. The full variable domain, in which reference TRBV19 and TRBJ1-1 provide the parts outside the CDR3, is DGGITQSPKYLFRKEGQNVTLSCEQNLNHDAMYWYRQDPGQGLRLIYYSQIVNDFQKGDIAEGYSVSREKKESFPLTVTSAQKNPTAFYLCATRGTEAFFGQGTRLTVV.